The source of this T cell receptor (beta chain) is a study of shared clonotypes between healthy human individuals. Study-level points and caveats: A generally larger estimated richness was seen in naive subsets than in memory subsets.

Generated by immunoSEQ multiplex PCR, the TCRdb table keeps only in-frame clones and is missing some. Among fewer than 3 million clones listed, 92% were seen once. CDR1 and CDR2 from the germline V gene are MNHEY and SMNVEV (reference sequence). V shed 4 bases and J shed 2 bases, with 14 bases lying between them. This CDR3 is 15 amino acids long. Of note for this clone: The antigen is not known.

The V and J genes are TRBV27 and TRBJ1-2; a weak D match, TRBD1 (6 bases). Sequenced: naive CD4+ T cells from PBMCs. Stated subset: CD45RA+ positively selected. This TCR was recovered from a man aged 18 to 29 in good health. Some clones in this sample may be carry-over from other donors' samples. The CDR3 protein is CASSSRNQGNYGYTF. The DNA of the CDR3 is TGTGCCAGCAGTTCGCGGAATCAGGGGAACTATGGCTACACCTTC.